This TCR beta chain was recorded in a study of shared clonotypes between healthy human individuals. As for the study in general: Per-donor plates numbered three CD4 naive, three CD4 memory, two CD8 naive and one CD8 memory. The study's findings and limits: Tissues were not sampled, only blood, and their repertoires likely differ.

Positively selected for CCR7, the CD45RO-negative cells used as naive CD8 cells excluded terminally differentiated effector memory CD45RA+ cells. Donors comprised healthy HIV-negative adults lacking recent acute infections or vaccinations. Per the original methods: Filtering was not the same, since immunoSEQ gave junction-only sequences without quality scores. Method: immunoSEQ multiplex PCR; TCRdb's copy keeps in-frame clones and lacks some. D and trimming come from the DNA, and the V and J calls and clone size come from that table. Of about 2.2 million clones detected, 93% appear once; the ten largest clones hold more than 1.5%. V was trimmed by 2 bases and J by 4 bases, leaving 6 bases between them. The CDR3 has 12 residues. The germline gives CDR1 MNHNY, CDR2 SVGAGI (reference sequence). The count of this clone is one. Its antigen is unknown. This CDR3 is also generated by other DNA sequences in the sample.

The chain has TRBV6-6 and TRBJ2-7; D gene ambiguous. Sequencing was done on a sample of naive CD8+ T cells from PBMCs. This sequence was found in a man between 18 and 35 years old in good health. Some clones in this sample may be carry-over from other donors' samples. The CDR3 coding sequence is TGTGCCAGCAGTTACGGGGTTTACGAGCAGTACTTC. It encodes CASSYGVYEQYF.